The 19 T cell receptor beta chains below were found in one sample sequenced in a study of T cells after yellow fever vaccination. TCRdb reprocessed the 5' RACE reads via MiXCR and lists one record per CDR3 protein. The top ten clones hold around 15% of a sample with 550,000 or so distinct CDR3 sequences, about 19% of them seen once. Material: PBMCs, obtained 15 days after the yellow fever booster vaccination. Source of these receptors: a man aged 25 to 45 who received the YFV17D yellow fever vaccine.

The CDR3 sequence: CASNIDGNTEAFF. The CDR3 DNA follows: TGTGCCAGCAATATCGACGGTAACACTGAAGCTTTCTTT. The chain links TRBV7-9 to TRBJ1-1, with unresolved D. The CDR3 has 13 residues. V was shortened by 7 bases and J by 2 bases, with 11 bases between the two germline ends. Germline lookup yields CDR1 SEHNR and CDR2 FQNEAQ (reference sequence).

J is TRBJ2-1 and V is TRBV6-1; 8 bases match TRBD2. CDR1 MNHNS and CDR2 SASEGT come from the germline V gene. The CDR3 has 13 residues. The CDR3 nucleotides are TGTGCTTCGGGGGGGAGGGCCTTGAATGAGCAGTTCTTC. Protein product: CASGGRALNEQFF.

This clonotype was picked up a small number of times. V gene TRBV5-1 combines with J gene TRBJ2-1, with 9 bases identical to TRBD2. The CDR3 extends over 15 amino acids. After removal of 0 bases from V and 6 bases from J, the junction contained 4 bases not matched to a gene. CDR1 and CDR2 from the germline V gene are SGHRS and YFSETQ. The CDR3 bases are TGCGCCAGCAGCTTGGGCAGCGGGAGGCTCAATGAGCAGTTCTTC. It translates to CASSLGSGRLNEQFF.

This clonotype was found a few times. The chain uses TRBV7-2 and TRBJ2-3; tentative D call: TRBD2 (6 bases). The CDR3 is 15 residues long. CDR1 is SGHTA, CDR2 FQGNSA, per germline. The germline V and J ends were trimmed by 5 bases and 3 bases, with 15 bases remaining between them. CDR3 sequence reads: CASSHSGPGTDTQYF. Here the CDR3 DNA reads TGTGCCAGCAGCCATAGCGGCCCCGGGACAGATACGCAGTATTTT.

This chain connects TRBV6-1 to TRBJ2-5; D unclear. Germline CDR1 MNHNS, CDR2 SASEGT. This CDR3 has 16 amino acids. The V gene lost 1 base and the J gene lost 4 bases, with 16 bases spanning the gap. CDR3 region: CASSEVPPSRGETQYF. For the CDR3, the DNA is TGTGCCAGCAGTGAAGTCCCACCATCCCGCGGAGAGACCCAGTACTTC.

This chain links TRBV20-1 with TRBJ2-4; TRBD2 might be the D (7 bases). The CDR3 loop spans 13 amino acids. Trimming removed 3 bases at V and 5 bases at J, with 11 bases between. Germline V lookup: CDR1 DFQATT, CDR2 SNEGSKA (reference sequence). In DNA form, the CDR3 reads TGCAGTGCTAGTAGGGGGGGCGAAAACATTCAGTACTTC. The encoded protein is CSASRGGENIQYF.

This clonotype was picked up a small number of times. J is TRBJ2-3 and V is TRBV9; D might be TRBD2 (6 bases). CDR1 is SGDLS and CDR2 is YYNGEE in the germline V gene. The CDR3 spans 12 residues. Trimming shortened V by 2 bases and J by 5 bases, and 6 bases separated the two germline ends. Here the CDR3 DNA reads TGTGCCAGCAGCGTGGGGGGAGATACGCAGTATTTT. Translating it yields CASSVGGDTQYF.

This clonotype was counted only a few times. The chain couples TRBV12-3 or TRBV12-4 to TRBJ1-1; TRBD1 aligns across 8 bases. J was trimmed by 7 bases and V by 6 bases; bases with no gene match: 7. The CDR3 length is 13 residues. The CDR3 DNA follows: TGTGCCAGCAGCTTTACGGGACAGGATGAAGCTTTCTTT. Protein sequence: CASSFTGQDEAFF.

This clonotype was recorded a few times. The chain employs TRBV6-2 or TRBV6-3 and TRBJ2-7, with TRBD2 matching 10 bases. CDR1 is MNHEY and CDR2 is SVGEGT in the germline V gene. With 8 bases clipped from V and 7 bases from J, the junction kept 11 bases outside the gene matches. This CDR3 has 14 residues. The CDR3 region has the DNA TGTGCCAGCCTTAATCTAGCGGGAGCTCGGGAGCAGTACTTC. It yields the protein CASLNLAGAREQYF.

This clonotype was counted only a few times. This sequence joins TRBV27 and TRBJ2-4; D tentatively reads TRBD1 or TRBD2 (5 bases each). The ends were cut back, 3 bases at V and 0 bases at J, with 24 bases in the middle. The length of the CDR3 is 20 residues. Germline CDR1 MNHEY, CDR2 SMNVEV (reference sequence). The CDR3 coding sequence is TGTGCCAGCAGTTTGAAAGGGGCAGGAGTTAGCGACCTAGCCAAAAACATTCAGTACTTC. Its translation: CASSLKGAGVSDLAKNIQYF.

This clonotype was counted a few times. The chain is built from TRBV20-1 and TRBJ2-1, with D unclear. Germline values: CDR1 DFQATT, CDR2 SNEGSKA (reference sequence). The CDR3 loop spans 15 amino acids. Trimming pared 3 bases from V and 0 bases from J, leaving 12 bases between. The CDR3 DNA reads as TGCAGTGCTAGCTCGGGCCGTCTCTCCTACAATGAGCAGTTCTTC. This codes for CSASSGRLSYNEQFF.

The rearrangement joins TRBV12-3 or TRBV12-4 to TRBJ2-1; TRBD1 might be the D (5 bases). Between the trimmed V and J ends, which lost 6 bases and 14 bases, there was a span of 17 bases. The CDR3 is 12 residues long. In DNA form, the CDR3 reads TGTGCCAGCAGCGACGACCGGGTAGGGGAGTTCTTC. Translation gives CASSDDRVGEFF.

J is TRBJ2-3 and V is TRBV28; D ambiguous. V lost 3 bases and J 2 bases, leaving 6 bases between the germline ends. Germline V CDR1 and CDR2: MDHEN, SYDVKM. The CDR3 has 13 residues. The CDR3 region has the DNA TGTGCCAGCAGTTTCCAGGACACAGATACGCAGTATTTT. Amino acid sequence: CASSFQDTDTQYF.

In this sample, this clonotype turned up a few times. This chain links TRBV11-2 with TRBJ2-7; D is possibly TRBD1 (5 bases). CDR1 and CDR2 (germline): SGHAT, FQNNGV. Trimming removed 6 bases from V and 5 bases from J, with 11 bases in between. The CDR3 has 12 residues. The CDR3 loop is CASRTDRDEQYF. Here the CDR3 DNA reads TGTGCCAGCAGGACTGACAGAGACGAGCAGTACTTC. Full variable domain (rest looked up from reference TRBV11-2 and TRBJ2-7): EAGVAQSPRYKIIEKRQSVAFWCNPISGHATLYWYQQILGQGPKLLIQFQNNGVVDDSQLPKDRFSAERLKGVDSTLKIQPAKLEDSAVYLCASRTDRDEQYFGPGTRLTVT.

In this sample, this clonotype turned up many times. The V gene is TRBV6-1, the J gene TRBJ2-2; D might be TRBD2 (6 bases). This CDR3 has 14 residues. The V gene lost 3 bases and the J gene lost 1 base, with 6 bases spanning the gap. Looked up from germline, CDR1 is MNHNS and CDR2 is SASEGT. Written as DNA, the CDR3 is TGTGCCAGCAGTGAGGGGGGGAACACCGGGGAGCTGTTTTTT. This translates into CASSEGGNTGELFF.

The chain employs TRBV11-1 and TRBJ1-5, with D uncertain. The CDR3 spans 11 residues. V was cut by 10 bases and J by 7 bases, with 11 bases left in between. CDR1 is SGHAT and CDR2 is FQDESV in the germline V gene (reference sequence). Here the CDR3 reads CATQFSQPQHF. For the CDR3, the DNA is TGTGCCACCCAGTTTTCCCAGCCCCAGCATTTT.

The table lists this clonotype with a few counts. The chain is built from TRBV29-1 and TRBJ2-4; D call uncertain. Germline CDR1 is SQVTM and CDR2 is ANQGSEA. This CDR3 contains 13 residues. Trimming shortened V by 1 base and J by 13 bases, and 17 bases separated the two germline ends. The CDR3 protein is CSVEVGSSGLQYF. The CDR3 DNA reads as TGCAGCGTTGAAGTAGGGTCCTCCGGCTTACAGTACTTC.

A note on this clonotype: A read error may account for a junction end that differs from germline. The genes are TRBV20-1 and TRBJ2-7; 12 bases fit TRBD2. In germline, CDR1 is DFQATT, CDR2 SNEGSKA (reference sequence). This CDR3 has 16 amino acids. Written as DNA, the CDR3 is TGCAGTGCCAGAGCGGCCCGGACTAGCGGGATGAAGGAGCAGTACTTC. The encoded protein is CSARAARTSGMKEQYF.

This clonotype was seen only once. The chain carries TRBV15 and TRBJ1-5; D ambiguous. Trimming stripped 0 bases from V and 2 bases from J, with 5 bases between. From germline, CDR1 is LNHNV and CDR2 YYDKDF (reference sequence). CDR3 length: 14 residues. As DNA, the CDR3 is TGTGCCACCAGCAGAGACGGGGGCAATCAGCCCCAGCATTTT. Translated, it gives CATSRDGGNQPQHF.